The 8 T cell receptor beta chains reported below all come from one sample, sequenced in a study of blood T cell repertoires in COVID-19. Clones were sequenced by immunoSEQ multiplex PCR, and TCRdb holds only the in-frame ones, with some missing. The sample shows 330,000 or so clones, roughly nine tenths of them seen only once. Sequenced sample: PBMCs or T cells enriched from blood (not recorded which). Every receptor here comes from a woman in her thirties who had recovered from COVID-19.

The chain joins TRBV4-1 to TRBJ1-4; 8 bases line up with TRBD1. V was pared by 3 bases and J by 11 bases, with 8 bases of the junction left unmatched. The CDR3 has 14 amino acids. The germline CDR1 and CDR2 sequences are MGHRA and YSYEKL. CDR3 protein: CASSQTGDFVKLFF. The CDR3 DNA reads TGCGCCAGCAGCCAGACAGGGGATTTTGTGAAACTGTTTTTT.

The J gene is TRBJ2-7, the V gene TRBV18; D is unresolved. Germline loops: CDR1 KGHSH, CDR2 LQKENI. The CDR3 is made up of 13 amino acids. Trimming stripped 3 bases from V and 4 bases from J, with 10 bases between. As DNA, the CDR3 is TGTGCCAGCTCACCGTCTAGTTCGTACGAGCAGTACTTC. Its protein product is CASSPSSSYEQYF.

V usage is TRBV27 and J usage is TRBJ2-1; the D gene is possibly TRBD1 (6 bases). Deletions cut 3 bases from V and 8 bases from J, with 17 bases between. The germline V gene encodes CDR1 MNHEY and CDR2 SMNVEV (reference sequence). The CDR3 length is 15 residues. The CDR3 region has the DNA TGTGCCAGCAGTTTGGGGTCGACAGGTTTCCATGAGCAGTTCTTC. Amino acid sequence: CASSLGSTGFHEQFF.

This chain joins TRBV5-8 and TRBJ1-6; the match to TRBD1 covers 8 bases. V was pared by 4 bases and J by 6 bases, with 6 bases of the junction left unmatched. CDR3 length equals 15 residues. The germline gives CDR1 SGHTS, CDR2 YDEGEE. This chain's CDR3 is CASSLGQGINSPLHF. The CDR3 region has the DNA TGTGCCAGCAGCCTAGGACAGGGCATTAATTCACCCCTCCACTTT.

This sequence joins TRBV27 and TRBJ2-7; 7 nucleotides agree with TRBD1. Trimming cost V 4 bases and J 0 bases; bases outside gene matches: 6. CDR3 size: 15 residues. Germline values: CDR1 MNHEY, CDR2 SMNVEV (reference sequence). CDR3 amino acids: CASSSGQDFSYEQYF. The CDR3 DNA sequence: TGTGCCAGCAGTTCAGGACAGGACTTCTCCTACGAGCAGTACTTC.

The genes are TRBV4-2 and TRBJ2-1; 7 nucleotides match TRBD2. The CDR3 has 13 residues. Germline CDR1 is LGHNA and CDR2 is YNFKEQ. V lost 0 bases, J lost 12 bases, and 5 bases stayed unmatched. In DNA, the CDR3 is TGTGCCAGCAGCCAAGATCTTGCTAGCGGGCAGTTCTTC. Residues: CASSQDLASGQFF.

This chain joins TRBV2 and TRBJ2-1, with D perhaps TRBD2 (6 bases). V was shortened by 6 bases and J by 7 bases, with 19 bases between the two germline ends. Germline CDR1 reads SNHLY; CDR2 reads FYNNEI. This CDR3 has 15 amino acids. The CDR3 loop reads CASRRLGLEGNEQFF. CDR3 DNA sequence: TGTGCCAGCAGGAGACTAGGTCTGGAGGGGAATGAGCAGTTCTTC.

The genes are TRBV11-3 and TRBJ2-1, with D perhaps matching TRBD2 (6 bases). The CDR3 runs 16 residues. CDR1 is SGHNT and CDR2 is YENEEA in the germline V gene. Trimming pared 1 base from V and 0 bases from J, leaving 10 bases between. The CDR3 reads CASSLVGGISYNEQFF. In DNA form, the CDR3 reads TGTGCCAGCAGCTTAGTAGGCGGGATCTCCTACAATGAGCAGTTCTTC.